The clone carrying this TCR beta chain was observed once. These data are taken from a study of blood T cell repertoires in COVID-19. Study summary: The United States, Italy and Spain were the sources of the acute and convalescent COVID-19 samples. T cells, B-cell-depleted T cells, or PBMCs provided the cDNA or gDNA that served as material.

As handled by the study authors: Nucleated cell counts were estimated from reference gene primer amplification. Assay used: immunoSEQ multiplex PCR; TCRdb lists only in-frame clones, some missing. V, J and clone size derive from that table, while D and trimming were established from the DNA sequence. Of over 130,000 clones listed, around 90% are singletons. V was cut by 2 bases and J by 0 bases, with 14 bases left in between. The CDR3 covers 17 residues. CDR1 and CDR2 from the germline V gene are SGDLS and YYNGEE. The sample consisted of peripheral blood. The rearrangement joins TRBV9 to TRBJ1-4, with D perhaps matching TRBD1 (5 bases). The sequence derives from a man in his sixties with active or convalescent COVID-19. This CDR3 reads CASSVGGGLATNEKLFF. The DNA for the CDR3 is TGTGCCAGCAGCGTCGGGGGTGGGCTCGCAACTAATGAAAAACTGTTTTTT.